This entry describes one T cell receptor beta chain. Its antigen is currently not known. No quality values exist for individual bases; no much larger clone is one base distant. The sample belongs to a study of blood T cell repertoires in COVID-19 (dated by TCRdb to the early 2020s). General notes on the study: The collaborator samples originated in the United States, Italy and Spain and spanned the acute and convalescent phases of COVID-19. The material from the prospective study consisted of cDNA or gDNA derived from T cells, B-cell-depleted T cells, or PBMCs. The dataset comprised deeply sampled blood TCRbeta repertoires from subjects exposed to, actively infected with, or recovered from COVID-19. The repertoires were released in a freely available public database intended as a resource for research on the immune response to SARS-CoV-2. Samples were obtained from the ongoing ImmuneRACE study (first 160 participants) and from about 1,300 subjects provided by 6 global collaborators. A de-identified subject ID, COVID-19 status, age in years and sex were almost always included in the sample metadata. HLA class I and class II types, where available, came from metadata supplied by the sample provider rather than from assay-based typing.

At one collaborating source in Seattle, patients were enrolled during active infection and were followed longitudinally through the course of disease. Whole blood was collected in K2EDTA tubes by collaborating institutions according to the institutions' own protocols. For TCRbeta analysis, collaborators shipped samples as frozen whole blood, isolated PBMCs, or DNA extracted from either of those sample types. Beyond this particular receptor, the publication reports: The quantity of clinical and demographic metadata differed by source and by participant and was supplied without curation.

TCRbeta CDR3 regions were amplified from genomic DNA using the immunoSEQ Assay, a bias-controlled multiplex PCR. Regarding the original processing steps: The number of nucleated cells in each sample was estimated by amplification of reference gene primers within the assay. To quantify the absolute abundance of each unique TCRbeta CDR3 rearrangement, sequence reads were collapsed and filtered. For each sample, productive Simpson clonality was calculated as the square root of Simpson's diversity index across productive rearrangements. TCRdb took over this immuneACCESS table, retaining in-frame rearrangements with V and J assigned. Such tables are incomplete; in checked studies, under half of the missing clones stem from an unresolved V gene, and the remainder is unexplained. V and J calls plus clone size are reproduced from that table; the DNA served to infer D and trimming. Recorded for this sample are over 200,000 clones; about nine tenths of them occurred a single time. About 9.9% of the sample is in the top ten clones.

The CDR3 runs 16 amino acids, cysteine and phenylalanine included. Here the CDR3 DNA is all that survives: 48 bases in frame from base 1. The CDR1 and CDR2 encoded by the germline V gene are SGHVS and FNYEAQ. Deletion took 1 base off V and 7 bases off J, with a span of 16 bases between the germline ends. The origin of this receptor is a man aged 45-65 years with COVID-19, enrolled during active disease. Sample: peripheral blood. Here the chain combines TRBV7-6 and TRBJ1-4; the D gene is unclear. The nucleotide sequence is TGTGCCAGCAGCTTAGATCTCGCCCATTCGGGTGAAAAACTGTTTTTT. Its translation reads: CASSLDLAHSGEKLFF.